The 18 T cell receptor beta chains below were found in one sample sequenced in a study of OX40 agonist ivuxolimab in advanced cancers. Some clones are missing from TCRdb's copy, which holds only in-frame ones; the method was immunoSEQ multiplex PCR. The sample holds about 80,000 clones, about nine tenths seen once. The sequences come from CD4+ or CD8+ T cells sorted from blood, collected in a trial of the OX40 agonist ivuxolimab. The source is an adult with an advanced solid tumor such as melanoma, head and neck, liver or kidney cancer.

J is TRBJ2-7 and V is TRBV5-1, with 7 bases that match TRBD1. This CDR3 has 14 amino acids. Germline V CDR1 and CDR2: SGHRS, YFSETQ. The J segment lost 6 bases and the V segment lost 2 bases, leaving 8 bases of the junction unmatched. As DNA, the CDR3 is TGCGCCAGCAGCTTAGAAGGGTCAGGGGGCGAGCAGTACTTC. Encoded protein: CASSLEGSGGEQYF.

In its sample, this clone was seen once. The chain has TRBV28 and TRBJ2-1; D not resolved. V gave up 2 bases and J gave up 4 bases, with 9 bases separating them. Germline V CDR1 and CDR2: MDHEN, SYDVKM. The CDR3 covers 14 residues. The CDR3 here is CASSLVAGYNEQFF. The CDR3 DNA reads as TGTGCCAGCAGTTTAGTAGCAGGTTACAATGAGCAGTTCTTC.

The chain employs TRBV11-3 and TRBJ1-2; D gene uncertain. V dropped 5 bases and J dropped 5 bases, with 9 bases sitting between them. The CDR3 has 12 amino acids. Germline V CDR1 and CDR2: SGHNT, YENEEA. The CDR3 sequence: CASSRSGYGYTF. CDR3 DNA sequence: TGTGCCAGCAGCCGTTCGGGGTATGGCTACACCTTC.

The chain has TRBV2 and TRBJ2-2, with 8 bases matching TRBD2. This CDR3 is built from 21 residues. Germline CDR1 and CDR2: SNHLY and FYNNEI. The V gene end was trimmed by 4 bases and the J gene end by 0 bases; junction bases not matched to a gene: 19. The CDR3 nucleotides read TGTGCCAGCAGTGTATATCTAGCGGGTGCCCCGCCACGTGCGAACACCGGGGAGCTGTTTTTT. Translating it yields CASSVYLAGAPPRANTGELFF.

The chain joins TRBV6-5 to TRBJ1-2; no reliable D call. The CDR3 runs 13 residues. The ends were cut back, 4 bases at V and 1 base at J, with 7 bases in the middle. Germline-derived CDR1 and CDR2 are MNHEY and SVGAGI. The CDR3 sequence is CASSWGFNYGYTF. CDR3 sequence (DNA): TGTGCCAGCAGTTGGGGATTTAACTATGGCTACACCTTC.

CDR3 DNA sequence: TGTGCCAGCACCTCGACAGGGAACTATGGCTACACCTTC. This gives the protein CASTSTGNYGYTF. The chain joins TRBV28 to TRBJ1-2, with TRBD1 matching 7 bases. CDR3 length: 13 amino acids. Germline-derived CDR1 and CDR2 are MDHEN and SYDVKM. Trimming took 7 bases from V and 2 from J; bases not matched to a gene: 4.

V is TRBV30 and J is TRBJ1-1, with D possibly matching TRBD1 (6 bases). Trimming stripped 5 bases from V and 1 base from J, with 14 bases between. This CDR3 comprises 14 residues. Germline CDR1 reads GTSNPN; CDR2 reads SVGIG (reference sequence). The CDR3 reads CAWAYREKNTEAFF. CDR3 coding DNA: TGTGCCTGGGCTTACAGGGAGAAGAACACTGAAGCTTTCTTT.

The chain joins TRBV28 to TRBJ2-1, with 12 bases lining up with TRBD2. The V gene's germline CDR1 is MDHEN and CDR2 SYDVKM. Germline trimming cut 9 bases from V and 8 bases from J; bases unmatched to any gene: 5. The CDR3 loop spans 13 amino acids. CDR3: CASRTSGTDEQFF. CDR3 DNA sequence: TGTGCCAGTAGGACTAGCGGGACTGATGAGCAGTTCTTC.

This chain uses TRBV20-1 with TRBJ2-3; no clear D gene. Trimming removed 0 bases from V and 6 bases from J, with 4 bases in between. Germline loops: CDR1 DFQATT, CDR2 SNEGSKA (reference sequence). CDR3 length: 11 residues. The CDR3 sequence: CSARDRDTQYF. The DNA for the CDR3 is TGCAGTGCTAGAGATCGGGATACGCAGTATTTT.

The chain uses TRBV7-8 and TRBJ1-1, with D perhaps matching TRBD1 (5 bases). CDR1 and CDR2 from the germline V gene are SGHVS and FQNEAQ. CDR3 length: 14 residues. V was trimmed by 2 bases and J by 3 bases, leaving 10 bases between them. CDR3 coding DNA: TGTGCCAGCAGCTTATTGAGGGGTGACACTGAAGCTTTCTTT. Its protein is CASSLLRGDTEAFF. Using reference TRBV7-8 and TRBJ1-1 for the parts outside the CDR3, the full variable domain is GAGVSQSPRYKVAKRGQDVALRCDPISGHVSLFWYQQALGQGPEFLTYFQNEAQLDKSGLPSDRFFAERPEGSVSTLKIQRTQQEDSAVYLCASSLLRGDTEAFFGQGTRLTVV.

The genes are TRBV2 and TRBJ2-2, with D maybe TRBD2 (6 bases). Trimming removed 6 bases at V and 1 base at J, with 12 bases between. In germline, CDR1 is SNHLY, CDR2 FYNNEI. CDR3 length: 15 amino acids. Here the CDR3 reads CASSGAGRNTGELFF. DNA of the CDR3: TGTGCCAGCAGCGGTGCGGGAAGGAACACCGGGGAGCTGTTTTTT.

The chain couples TRBV30 to TRBJ1-5; D perhaps matches TRBD1 (5 bases). Trimming removed 1 base from V and 5 bases from J, with 9 bases in between. Germline values: CDR1 GTSNPN, CDR2 SVGIG (reference sequence). The CDR3 loop spans 13 amino acids. CDR3 amino acids: CAWSAGGDQPQHF. The CDR3 DNA is TGTGCCTGGAGTGCCGGGGGGGATCAGCCCCAGCATTTT.

The chain employs TRBV7-3 and TRBJ1-3; D gene ambiguous. CDR1 SGHTA and CDR2 FQGTGA come from the germline V gene. V was trimmed by 3 bases and J by 4 bases, leaving 10 bases between them. This CDR3 has 14 residues. As DNA, the CDR3 is TGTGCCAGCAGCTTTGCCTCGGGAGGAAACACCATATATTTT. Its translation is CASSFASGGNTIYF.

The genes are TRBV28 and TRBJ1-1; the D is unclear. From germline, CDR1 is MDHEN and CDR2 SYDVKM. Deletions cut 0 bases from V and 3 bases from J, with 8 bases between. The length of the CDR3 is 14 residues. The CDR3 sequence: CASSLWGVDTEAFF. CDR3 in DNA: TGTGCCAGCAGTTTATGGGGAGTTGACACTGAAGCTTTCTTT.

The chain employs TRBV11-2 and TRBJ2-7; TRBD2 aligns across 7 bases. Germline V CDR1 and CDR2: SGHAT, FQNNGV. CDR3 size: 13 residues. V trimming: 1 base; J trimming: 6 bases; junction bases outside the gene matches: 3. The CDR3 reads CASSLGEGLEQYV. The CDR3 DNA sequence: TGTGCCAGCAGCTTAGGGGAGGGGCTCGAGCAGTACGTC.

On this clone itself: Different DNA sequences within this sample yield the same CDR3. This rearrangement joins TRBV19 to TRBJ2-1, with 9 bases matching TRBD2. The V gene end was trimmed by 9 bases and the J gene end by 8 bases; junction bases not matched to a gene: 5. CDR3 size: 12 residues. Germline CDR1 LNHDA, CDR2 SQIVND (reference sequence). In DNA, the CDR3 is TGTGCCAGCGGGCTAGCGGGATATGAGCAGTTCTTC. This sequence encodes CASGLAGYEQFF. Full variable domain (remainder filled in from reference TRBV19 and TRBJ2-1): DGGITQSPKYLFRKEGQNVTLSCEQNLNHDAMYWYRQDPGQGLRLIYYSQIVNDFQKGDIAEGYSVSREKKESFPLTVTSAQKNPTAFYLCASGLAGYEQFFGPGTRLTVL.

J is TRBJ2-1 and V is TRBV5-5; tentative D call: TRBD1 (6 bases). Trimming pared 2 bases from V and 0 bases from J, leaving 9 bases between. CDR1 and CDR2 (germline): SGHKS, YYEKEE (reference sequence). The CDR3 sequence is 15 residues long. CDR3 coding DNA: TGTGCCAGCAGCTTAGGGGACAACTCCTACAATGAGCAGTTCTTC. This encodes CASSLGDNSYNEQFF.

The chain has TRBV5-8 and TRBJ1-6; D unresolved. Germline values: CDR1 SGHTS, CDR2 YDEGEE. The CDR3 spans 14 residues. V gave up 2 bases and J gave up 1 base, with 4 bases separating them. For the CDR3, the DNA is TGTGCCAGCAGCTTCGGATCCTATAATTCACCCCTCCACTTT. Translating gives CASSFGSYNSPLHF.